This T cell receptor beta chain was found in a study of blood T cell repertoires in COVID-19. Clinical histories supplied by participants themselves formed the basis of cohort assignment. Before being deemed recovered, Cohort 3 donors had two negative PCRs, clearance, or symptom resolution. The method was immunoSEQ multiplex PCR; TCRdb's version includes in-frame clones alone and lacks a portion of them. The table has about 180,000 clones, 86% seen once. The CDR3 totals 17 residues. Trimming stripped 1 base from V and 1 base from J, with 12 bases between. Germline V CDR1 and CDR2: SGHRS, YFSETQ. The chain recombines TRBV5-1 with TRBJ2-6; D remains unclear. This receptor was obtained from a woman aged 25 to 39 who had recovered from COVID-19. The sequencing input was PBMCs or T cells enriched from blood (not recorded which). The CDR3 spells CASSLSGSGSGANVLTF. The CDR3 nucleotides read TGCGCCAGCAGCTTGAGTGGGTCAGGATCTGGGGCCAACGTCCTGACTTTC.